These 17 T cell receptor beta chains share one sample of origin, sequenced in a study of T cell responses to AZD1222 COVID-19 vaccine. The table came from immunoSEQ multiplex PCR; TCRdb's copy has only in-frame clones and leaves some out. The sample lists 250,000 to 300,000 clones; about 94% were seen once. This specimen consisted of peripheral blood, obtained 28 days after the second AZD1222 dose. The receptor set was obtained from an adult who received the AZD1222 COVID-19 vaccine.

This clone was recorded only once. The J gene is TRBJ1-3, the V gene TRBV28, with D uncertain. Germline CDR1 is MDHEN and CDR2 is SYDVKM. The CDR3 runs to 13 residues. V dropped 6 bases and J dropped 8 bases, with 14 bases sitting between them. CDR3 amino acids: CASRPGPDHTIYF. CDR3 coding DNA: TGTGCCAGCAGACCGGGTCCTGACCACACCATATATTTT.

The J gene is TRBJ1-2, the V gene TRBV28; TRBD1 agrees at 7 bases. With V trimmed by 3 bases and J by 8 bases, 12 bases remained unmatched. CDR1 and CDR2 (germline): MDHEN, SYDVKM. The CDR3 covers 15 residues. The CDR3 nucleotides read TGTGCCAGCAGTTTTTCGACAGGGCCCGTTAGAGGCTACACCTTC. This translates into CASSFSTGPVRGYTF.

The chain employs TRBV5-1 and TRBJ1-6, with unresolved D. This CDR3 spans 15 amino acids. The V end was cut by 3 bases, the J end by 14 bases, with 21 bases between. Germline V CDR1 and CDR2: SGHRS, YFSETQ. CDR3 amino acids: CASSWSDGKRVSLHF. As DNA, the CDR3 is TGCGCCAGCAGCTGGTCGGACGGGAAGAGGGTGTCCCTCCACTTT.

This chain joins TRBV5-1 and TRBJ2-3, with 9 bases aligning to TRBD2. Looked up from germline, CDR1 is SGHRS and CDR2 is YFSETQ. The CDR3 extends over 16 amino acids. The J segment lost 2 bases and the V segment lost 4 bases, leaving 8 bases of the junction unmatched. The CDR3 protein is CASSPGSGGLTDTQYF. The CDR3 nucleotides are TGCGCCAGCAGCCCGGGCAGCGGGGGGCTCACAGATACGCAGTATTTT.

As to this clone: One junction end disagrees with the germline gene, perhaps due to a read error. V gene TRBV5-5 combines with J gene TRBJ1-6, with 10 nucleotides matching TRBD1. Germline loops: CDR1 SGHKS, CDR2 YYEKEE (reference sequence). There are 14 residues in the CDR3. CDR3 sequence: CASTRDRGNSPLHF. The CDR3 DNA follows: TGTGCTAGCACGCGGGACAGGGGTAATTCACCCCTCCACTTT.

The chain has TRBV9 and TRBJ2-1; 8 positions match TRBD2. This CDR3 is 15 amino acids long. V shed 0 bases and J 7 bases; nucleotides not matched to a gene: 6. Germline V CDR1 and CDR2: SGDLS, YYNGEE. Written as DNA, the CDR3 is TGTGCCAGCAGCGTAGGAGGGACTAGAGGGAATGAGCAGTTCTTC. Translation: CASSVGGTRGNEQFF.

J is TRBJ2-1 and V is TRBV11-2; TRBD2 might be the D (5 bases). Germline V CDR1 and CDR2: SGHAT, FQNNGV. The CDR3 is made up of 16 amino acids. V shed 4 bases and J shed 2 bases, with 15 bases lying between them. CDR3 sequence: CASSSIRGQTYNEQFF. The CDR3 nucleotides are TGTGCCAGCAGCTCGATTCGCGGGCAGACCTACAATGAGCAGTTCTTC.

The CDR3 DNA is TGTGCCAGCAGCCCTCGGACAGGGATTACCTACGAGCAGTACTTC. Translated: CASSPRTGITYEQYF. The J gene is TRBJ2-7, the V gene TRBV21-1; TRBD1 is the table's D call and was not checked against the DNA. TRBV21-1 is termed a pseudogene. This CDR3 contains 15 residues.

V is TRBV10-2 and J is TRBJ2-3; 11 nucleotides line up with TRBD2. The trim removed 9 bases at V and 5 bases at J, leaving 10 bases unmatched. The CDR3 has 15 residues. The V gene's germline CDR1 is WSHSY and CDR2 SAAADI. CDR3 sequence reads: CASVGLAGNVDTQYF. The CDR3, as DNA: TGCGCCAGTGTAGGACTAGCGGGTAATGTAGATACGCAGTATTTT.

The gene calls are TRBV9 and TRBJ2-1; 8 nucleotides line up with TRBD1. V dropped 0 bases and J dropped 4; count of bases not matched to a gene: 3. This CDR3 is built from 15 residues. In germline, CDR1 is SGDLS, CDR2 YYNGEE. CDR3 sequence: CASSVEGDRYNEQFF. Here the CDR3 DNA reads TGTGCCAGCAGCGTAGAGGGGGACAGGTACAATGAGCAGTTCTTC.

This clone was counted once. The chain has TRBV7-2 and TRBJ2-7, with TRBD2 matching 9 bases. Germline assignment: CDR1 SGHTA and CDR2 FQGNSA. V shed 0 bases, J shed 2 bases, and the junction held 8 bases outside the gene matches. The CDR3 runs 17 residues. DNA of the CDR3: TGTGCCAGCAGCTTAGCGGGGGCTAGCGGGGTTCCCTACGAGCAGTACTTC. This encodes CASSLAGASGVPYEQYF.

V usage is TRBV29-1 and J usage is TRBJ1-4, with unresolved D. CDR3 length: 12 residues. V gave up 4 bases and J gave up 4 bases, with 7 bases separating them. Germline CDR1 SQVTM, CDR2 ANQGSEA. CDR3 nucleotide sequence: TGCAGCGTTGTATCGGGTAATGAAAAACTGTTTTTT. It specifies CSVVSGNEKLFF. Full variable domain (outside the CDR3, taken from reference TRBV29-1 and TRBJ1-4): SAVISQKPSRDICQRGTSLTIQCQVDSQVTMMFWYRQQPGQSLTLIATANQGSEATYESGFVIDKFPISRPNLTFSTLTVSNMSPEDSSIYLCSVVSGNEKLFFGSGTQLSVL.

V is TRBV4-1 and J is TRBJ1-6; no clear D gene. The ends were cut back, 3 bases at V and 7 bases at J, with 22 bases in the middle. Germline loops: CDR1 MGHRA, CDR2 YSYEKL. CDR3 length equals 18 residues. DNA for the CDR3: TGCGCCAGCAGCCAGATAAGCGTGGGAGTTTGGCCCAATTCACCCCTCCACTTT. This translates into CASSQISVGVWPNSPLHF.

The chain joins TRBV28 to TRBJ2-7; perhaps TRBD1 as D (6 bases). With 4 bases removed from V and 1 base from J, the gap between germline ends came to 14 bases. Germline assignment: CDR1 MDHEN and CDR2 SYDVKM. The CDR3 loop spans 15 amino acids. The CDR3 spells CASSSQGSGSYEQYF. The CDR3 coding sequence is TGTGCCAGCAGTTCCCAGGGGAGTGGGTCCTACGAGCAGTACTTC.

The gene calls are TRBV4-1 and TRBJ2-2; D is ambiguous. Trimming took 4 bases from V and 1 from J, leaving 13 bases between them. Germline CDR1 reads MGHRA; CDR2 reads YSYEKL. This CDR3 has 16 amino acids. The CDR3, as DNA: TGCGCCAGCAGCCCCCTGTGGTTCCAGAACACCGGGGAGCTGTTTTTT. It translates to CASSPLWFQNTGELFF.

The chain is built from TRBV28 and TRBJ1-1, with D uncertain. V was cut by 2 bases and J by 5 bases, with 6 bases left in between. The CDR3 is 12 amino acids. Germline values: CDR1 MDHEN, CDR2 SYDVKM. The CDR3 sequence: CASSLGRTEAFF. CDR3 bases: TGTGCCAGCAGTTTAGGGCGGACTGAAGCTTTCTTT.

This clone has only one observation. CDR3 loop: CASSGIRGRSELFF. In nucleotides, the CDR3 is TGTGCCAGCAGTGGTATCCGGGGGAGGAGTGAACTGTTTTTT. The V call is TRBV6-6, the J call TRBJ1-4, with D maybe TRBD1 (5 bases). The ends were cut back, 5 bases at V and 12 bases at J, with 19 bases in the middle. Germline V lookup: CDR1 MNHNY, CDR2 SVGAGI (reference sequence). There are 14 residues in the CDR3.